The T cell receptor beta chain described here comes from a study of blood T cell repertoires in COVID-19. About the research overall: There were acute and convalescent COVID-19 samples, and they came from the United States, Italy and Spain.

Libraries were prepared by immunoSEQ multiplex PCR; TCRdb keeps only in-frame clonotypes and omits some of them. The repertoire holds approximately 70,000 clones, roughly 84% seen once, with about 4.4% in the top ten. The CDR3 spans 15 residues. The V gene's germline CDR1 is SGHAT and CDR2 FQDESV (reference sequence). V was shortened by 4 bases and J by 2 bases, with 12 bases between the two germline ends. The sequencing input was peripheral blood. The sequence came from a woman aged 60 to 75 with acute or convalescent COVID-19. This sequence joins TRBV11-1 and TRBJ1-3; tentatively, D is TRBD1 (6 bases). DNA for the CDR3: TGTGCCAGCAGCTGGACAGTACATGCTGGAAACACCATATATTTT. Its protein is CASSWTVHAGNTIYF.